This is a list of T cell receptor beta chains from one sample in a study of T cells in Graves' hyperthyroidism and ophthalmopathy. TCRdb used MiXCR to reprocess the multiplex PCR reads, holding one entry per CDR3 protein. The table shows about 200,000 distinct CDR3 sequences, with about 15% occurring only once. The specimen sequenced was blood. The receptors come from a woman in her fifties or sixties with Graves' hyperthyroidism. Each CDR3 is given with its conserved first and last residue. D genes are given only for firm matches. Part of the rows lack a size; the others show once, few, many or a class for expanded clones.

j_gene: TRBJ1-5
v_gene: TRBV5-1
abundance: many
d_gene: -
CDR3nt: TGCGCCAGCAGCCCATATAGCAATCAGCCCCAGCATTTT
CDR3aa: CASSPYSNQPQHF

j_gene: TRBJ2-7
v_gene: TRBV5-6
abundance: many
d_gene: TRBD2
CDR3nt: TGTGCCAGCAACCCAGGACTAGCGGGAGTTCCGGTCGTGAGGGAGCAGTACTTC
CDR3aa: CASNPGLAGVPVVREQYF

j_gene: TRBJ1-1
v_gene: TRBV5-1
abundance: many
d_gene: -
CDR3nt: TGCGCCAGCAGCTTGGATGGGGGGCCGGACACTGAAGCTTTCTTT
CDR3aa: CASSLDGGPDTEAFF

j_gene: TRBJ2-2
v_gene: TRBV24-1
abundance: -
d_gene: -
CDR3nt: TGTGCCACCATGGACCCCAACACCGGGGAGCTGTTTTTT
CDR3aa: CATMDPNTGELFF

j_gene: TRBJ2-1
v_gene: TRBV5-6
abundance: few
d_gene: TRBD2
CDR3nt: TGTGCCAGCAGCGGCACGGGACTAGTAGGCGAGCAGTTCTTC
CDR3aa: CASSGTGLVGEQFF

j_gene: TRBJ2-5
v_gene: TRBV12-3/TRBV12-4
abundance: -
d_gene: -
CDR3nt: TGTGCCAGCAGGCCATCGTACCAAGAGACCCAGTACTTC
CDR3aa: CASRPSYQETQYF

j_gene: TRBJ2-7
v_gene: TRBV5-1
abundance: many
d_gene: -
CDR3nt: TGCGCCAGCAGCTCAACCATGACGGCGGCCAGCTCCTACGAGCAGTACTTC
CDR3aa: CASSSTMTAASSYEQYF

j_gene: TRBJ2-3
v_gene: TRBV10-3
abundance: -
d_gene: TRBD2
CDR3nt: TGTGCCATCAGTGAAAGGTTGGGACTAGCGGGTGCCGATACGCAGTATTTT
CDR3aa: CAISERLGLAGADTQYF

j_gene: TRBJ2-7
v_gene: TRBV29-1
abundance: -
d_gene: TRBD2
CDR3nt: TGCAGCGTCCCCGGTACTAGCGGGAGGGTGGAAGAGCAGTACTTC
CDR3aa: CSVPGTSGRVEEQYF

j_gene: TRBJ1-4
v_gene: TRBV12-3/TRBV12-4
abundance: many
d_gene: TRBD1
CDR3nt: TGTGCCAGCAGTTTATCAAACAGGGGAAGGGAAAAACTGTTTTTT
CDR3aa: CASSLSNRGREKLFF

j_gene: TRBJ2-1
v_gene: TRBV3-1
abundance: many
d_gene: TRBD2
CDR3nt: TGTGCCAGCAGTCCCGGACTAGCGGAACTCTCCTACAATGAGCAGTTCTTC
CDR3aa: CASSPGLAELSYNEQFF

j_gene: TRBJ1-1
v_gene: TRBV29-1
abundance: many
d_gene: -
CDR3nt: TGCAGCGTTGAGAGAGACAGGAACACTGAAGCTTTCTTT
CDR3aa: CSVERDRNTEAFF

j_gene: TRBJ1-3
v_gene: TRBV18
abundance: -
d_gene: TRBD1
CDR3nt: TGTGCCAGCTCACGGGACAGGGTGTTAAACACCATATATTTT
CDR3aa: CASSRDRVLNTIYF

j_gene: TRBJ2-6
v_gene: TRBV24-1
abundance: few
d_gene: TRBD1
CDR3nt: TGTGCCACCAGTGGAGTCGGACAGGGAGCGGGGGCCAACGTCCTGACTTTC
CDR3aa: CATSGVGQGAGANVLTF

j_gene: TRBJ2-5
v_gene: TRBV5-1
abundance: few
d_gene: -
CDR3nt: TGCGCCAGCCGACAGACCCAAGAGACCCAGTACTTC
CDR3aa: CASRQTQETQYF

j_gene: TRBJ1-2
v_gene: TRBV20-1
abundance: -
d_gene: -
CDR3nt: TGCAGTGCTAGTTCGGGGTGGGGGGGCTACACCTTC
CDR3aa: CSASSGWGGYTF

j_gene: TRBJ1-2
v_gene: TRBV28
abundance: medium-sized
d_gene: -
CDR3nt: TGTGCCAGCAGTCCCCCGGGCCAGGCTTATAACTATGGCTACACCTTC
CDR3aa: CASSPPGQAYNYGYTF

j_gene: TRBJ2-1
v_gene: TRBV29-1
abundance: -
d_gene: TRBD2
CDR3nt: TGCAGCGTTGACGCTAGACGAGCGGGAAACAATGAGCAGTTCTTC
CDR3aa: CSVDARRAGNNEQFF

j_gene: TRBJ2-5
v_gene: TRBV28
abundance: few
d_gene: -
CDR3nt: TGTGCCAGCAGTTCACCCCAGGGGTCCTTTAAAGAGACCCAGTACTTC
CDR3aa: CASSSPQGSFKETQYF

j_gene: TRBJ1-2
v_gene: TRBV27
abundance: few
d_gene: -
CDR3nt: TGTGCCAGCAGTTTATCAGGGCGTCTCTATGGCTACACCTTC
CDR3aa: CASSLSGRLYGYTF

j_gene: TRBJ2-5
v_gene: TRBV7-9
abundance: -
d_gene: -
CDR3nt: TGTGCCAGCAGCTTATATGTAGCCGGGACCAGTGGGGAGACCCAGTACTTC
CDR3aa: CASSLYVAGTSGETQYF

j_gene: TRBJ2-3
v_gene: TRBV5-1
abundance: -
d_gene: TRBD1
CDR3nt: TGCGCCAGCAGCAGGACAGGAGTGGGCACAGATACGCAGTATTTT
CDR3aa: CASSRTGVGTDTQYF

j_gene: TRBJ2-1
v_gene: TRBV4-1
abundance: -
d_gene: TRBD2
CDR3nt: TGCGCCAGCAGCCAAGGGACTAGCAACTACAATGAGCAGTTCTTC
CDR3aa: CASSQGTSNYNEQFF

j_gene: TRBJ1-1
v_gene: TRBV5-1
abundance: once
d_gene: TRBD1
CDR3nt: TGCGCCAGCAGCGATACAGGGGGGAGCACTGAAGCTTTCTTT
CDR3aa: CASSDTGGSTEAFF

j_gene: TRBJ2-7
v_gene: TRBV3-1
abundance: few
d_gene: TRBD2
CDR3nt: TGTGCCAGCAGCCAAGTACTAGCGGGGGGCGAGCAGTACTTC
CDR3aa: CASSQVLAGGEQYF

j_gene: TRBJ1-4
v_gene: TRBV28
abundance: many
d_gene: TRBD1
CDR3nt: TGTGCCAGCAGTCAAGGGGACAGTAATGAAAAACTGTTTTTT
CDR3aa: CASSQGDSNEKLFF

j_gene: TRBJ2-5
v_gene: TRBV6-1
abundance: many
d_gene: TRBD2
CDR3nt: TGTGCCAGCAGTCCACCTCCGGGGGGAAAAGGAGAGACCCAGTACTTC
CDR3aa: CASSPPPGGKGETQYF

j_gene: TRBJ1-1
v_gene: TRBV20-1
abundance: -
d_gene: -
CDR3nt: TGCAGTGCTAGGTCGACCGGGGGTATCGCTGAAGCTTTCTTT
CDR3aa: CSARSTGGIAEAFF

j_gene: TRBJ2-5
v_gene: TRBV28
abundance: many
d_gene: -
CDR3nt: TGTGCCAGCAGTTTGTCAGGGGAAGGAGAGACCCAGTACTTC
CDR3aa: CASSLSGEGETQYF

j_gene: TRBJ2-3
v_gene: TRBV11-3
abundance: many
d_gene: TRBD2
CDR3nt: TGTGCCAGCAGCTCCATAGCGGGAGATGATACGCAGTATTTT
CDR3aa: CASSSIAGDDTQYF

j_gene: TRBJ2-7
v_gene: TRBV28
abundance: many
d_gene: TRBD2
CDR3nt: TGTGCCAGCAGTAGGGACTATACCTACGAGCAGTACTTC
CDR3aa: CASSRDYTYEQYF

j_gene: TRBJ1-5
v_gene: TRBV19
abundance: -
d_gene: TRBD1
CDR3nt: TGTGCCAGTAGTATCGCACAGGGGAATCAGCCCCAGCATTTT
CDR3aa: CASSIAQGNQPQHF

j_gene: TRBJ2-2
v_gene: TRBV28
abundance: few
d_gene: TRBD2
CDR3nt: TGTGCCAGCAGTTTATTCAGATGGGGGGGGGATGGCACCGGGGAGCTGTTTTTT
CDR3aa: CASSLFRWGGDGTGELFF

j_gene: TRBJ2-5
v_gene: TRBV24-1
abundance: many
d_gene: TRBD2
CDR3nt: TGTGCCACCAGTGATTTTAGAAGAGCGGGAGGGGGCATCGGGACCCAGTACTTC
CDR3aa: CATSDFRRAGGGIGTQYF

j_gene: TRBJ1-3
v_gene: TRBV30
abundance: few
d_gene: -
CDR3nt: TGTGCCTGGAGTGTAGGGGTGGGCGCATTTGGAAACACCATATATTTT
CDR3aa: CAWSVGVGAFGNTIYF

j_gene: TRBJ2-3
v_gene: TRBV13
abundance: few
d_gene: -
CDR3nt: TGTGCCAGCAGCTTAGGCCGACAATCAACGCAGTATTTT
CDR3aa: CASSLGRQSTQYF

j_gene: TRBJ1-2
v_gene: TRBV7-9
abundance: -
d_gene: -
CDR3nt: TGTGCCAGCAGCTCCCCCTCTCAACAGGCCAGCTATGGCTACACCTTC
CDR3aa: CASSSPSQQASYGYTF

j_gene: TRBJ1-1
v_gene: TRBV11-2
abundance: many
d_gene: -
CDR3nt: TGTGCCAGCAGCTTTATCGACAGAGCAAACACTGAAGCTTTCTTT
CDR3aa: CASSFIDRANTEAFF

j_gene: TRBJ2-7
v_gene: TRBV29-1
abundance: many
d_gene: TRBD1
CDR3nt: TGCAGCGTTGAGTCGGGACAGAGCTCCTACGAGCAGTACTTC
CDR3aa: CSVESGQSSYEQYF